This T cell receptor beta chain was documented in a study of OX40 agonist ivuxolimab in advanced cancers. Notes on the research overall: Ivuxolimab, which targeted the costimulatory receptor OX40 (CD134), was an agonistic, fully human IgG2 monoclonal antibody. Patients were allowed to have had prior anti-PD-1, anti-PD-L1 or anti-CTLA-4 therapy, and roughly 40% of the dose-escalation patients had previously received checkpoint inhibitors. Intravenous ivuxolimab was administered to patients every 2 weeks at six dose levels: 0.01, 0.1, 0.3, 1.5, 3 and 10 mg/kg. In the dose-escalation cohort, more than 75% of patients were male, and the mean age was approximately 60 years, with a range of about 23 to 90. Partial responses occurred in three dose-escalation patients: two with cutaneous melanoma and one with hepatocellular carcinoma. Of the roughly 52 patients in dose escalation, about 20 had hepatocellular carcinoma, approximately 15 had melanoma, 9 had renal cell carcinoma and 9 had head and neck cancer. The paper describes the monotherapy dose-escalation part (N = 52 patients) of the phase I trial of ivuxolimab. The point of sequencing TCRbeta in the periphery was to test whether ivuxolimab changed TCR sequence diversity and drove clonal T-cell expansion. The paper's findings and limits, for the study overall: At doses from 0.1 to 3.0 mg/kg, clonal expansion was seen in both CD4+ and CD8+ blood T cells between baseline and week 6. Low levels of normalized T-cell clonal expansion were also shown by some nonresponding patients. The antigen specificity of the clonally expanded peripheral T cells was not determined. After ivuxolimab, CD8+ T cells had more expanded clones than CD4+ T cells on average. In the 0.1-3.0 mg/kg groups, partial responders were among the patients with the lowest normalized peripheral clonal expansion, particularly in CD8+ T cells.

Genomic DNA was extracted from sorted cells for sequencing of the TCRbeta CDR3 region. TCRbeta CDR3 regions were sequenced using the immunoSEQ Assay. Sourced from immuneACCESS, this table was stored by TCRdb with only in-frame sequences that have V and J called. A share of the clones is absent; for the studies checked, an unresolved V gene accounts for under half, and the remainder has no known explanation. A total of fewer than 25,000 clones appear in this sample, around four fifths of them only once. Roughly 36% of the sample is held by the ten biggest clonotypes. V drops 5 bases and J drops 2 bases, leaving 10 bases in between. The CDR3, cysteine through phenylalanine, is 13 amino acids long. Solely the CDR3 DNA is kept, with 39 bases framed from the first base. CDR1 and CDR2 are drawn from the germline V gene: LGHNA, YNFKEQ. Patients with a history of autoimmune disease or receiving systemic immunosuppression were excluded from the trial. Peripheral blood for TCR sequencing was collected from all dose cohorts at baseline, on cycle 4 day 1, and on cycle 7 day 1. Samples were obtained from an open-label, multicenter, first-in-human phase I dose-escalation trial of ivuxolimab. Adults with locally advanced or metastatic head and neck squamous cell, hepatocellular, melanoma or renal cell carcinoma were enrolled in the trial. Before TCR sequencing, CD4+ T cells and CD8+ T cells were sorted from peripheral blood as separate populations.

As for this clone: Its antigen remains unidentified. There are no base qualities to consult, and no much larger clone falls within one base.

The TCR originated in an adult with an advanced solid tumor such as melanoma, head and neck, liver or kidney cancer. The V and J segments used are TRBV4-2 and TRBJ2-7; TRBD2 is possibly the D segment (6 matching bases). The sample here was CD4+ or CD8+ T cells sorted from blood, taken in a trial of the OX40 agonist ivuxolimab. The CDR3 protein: CASSLGGTYEQYF. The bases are TGTGCCAGCAGCTTAGGAGGGACCTACGAGCAGTACTTC.